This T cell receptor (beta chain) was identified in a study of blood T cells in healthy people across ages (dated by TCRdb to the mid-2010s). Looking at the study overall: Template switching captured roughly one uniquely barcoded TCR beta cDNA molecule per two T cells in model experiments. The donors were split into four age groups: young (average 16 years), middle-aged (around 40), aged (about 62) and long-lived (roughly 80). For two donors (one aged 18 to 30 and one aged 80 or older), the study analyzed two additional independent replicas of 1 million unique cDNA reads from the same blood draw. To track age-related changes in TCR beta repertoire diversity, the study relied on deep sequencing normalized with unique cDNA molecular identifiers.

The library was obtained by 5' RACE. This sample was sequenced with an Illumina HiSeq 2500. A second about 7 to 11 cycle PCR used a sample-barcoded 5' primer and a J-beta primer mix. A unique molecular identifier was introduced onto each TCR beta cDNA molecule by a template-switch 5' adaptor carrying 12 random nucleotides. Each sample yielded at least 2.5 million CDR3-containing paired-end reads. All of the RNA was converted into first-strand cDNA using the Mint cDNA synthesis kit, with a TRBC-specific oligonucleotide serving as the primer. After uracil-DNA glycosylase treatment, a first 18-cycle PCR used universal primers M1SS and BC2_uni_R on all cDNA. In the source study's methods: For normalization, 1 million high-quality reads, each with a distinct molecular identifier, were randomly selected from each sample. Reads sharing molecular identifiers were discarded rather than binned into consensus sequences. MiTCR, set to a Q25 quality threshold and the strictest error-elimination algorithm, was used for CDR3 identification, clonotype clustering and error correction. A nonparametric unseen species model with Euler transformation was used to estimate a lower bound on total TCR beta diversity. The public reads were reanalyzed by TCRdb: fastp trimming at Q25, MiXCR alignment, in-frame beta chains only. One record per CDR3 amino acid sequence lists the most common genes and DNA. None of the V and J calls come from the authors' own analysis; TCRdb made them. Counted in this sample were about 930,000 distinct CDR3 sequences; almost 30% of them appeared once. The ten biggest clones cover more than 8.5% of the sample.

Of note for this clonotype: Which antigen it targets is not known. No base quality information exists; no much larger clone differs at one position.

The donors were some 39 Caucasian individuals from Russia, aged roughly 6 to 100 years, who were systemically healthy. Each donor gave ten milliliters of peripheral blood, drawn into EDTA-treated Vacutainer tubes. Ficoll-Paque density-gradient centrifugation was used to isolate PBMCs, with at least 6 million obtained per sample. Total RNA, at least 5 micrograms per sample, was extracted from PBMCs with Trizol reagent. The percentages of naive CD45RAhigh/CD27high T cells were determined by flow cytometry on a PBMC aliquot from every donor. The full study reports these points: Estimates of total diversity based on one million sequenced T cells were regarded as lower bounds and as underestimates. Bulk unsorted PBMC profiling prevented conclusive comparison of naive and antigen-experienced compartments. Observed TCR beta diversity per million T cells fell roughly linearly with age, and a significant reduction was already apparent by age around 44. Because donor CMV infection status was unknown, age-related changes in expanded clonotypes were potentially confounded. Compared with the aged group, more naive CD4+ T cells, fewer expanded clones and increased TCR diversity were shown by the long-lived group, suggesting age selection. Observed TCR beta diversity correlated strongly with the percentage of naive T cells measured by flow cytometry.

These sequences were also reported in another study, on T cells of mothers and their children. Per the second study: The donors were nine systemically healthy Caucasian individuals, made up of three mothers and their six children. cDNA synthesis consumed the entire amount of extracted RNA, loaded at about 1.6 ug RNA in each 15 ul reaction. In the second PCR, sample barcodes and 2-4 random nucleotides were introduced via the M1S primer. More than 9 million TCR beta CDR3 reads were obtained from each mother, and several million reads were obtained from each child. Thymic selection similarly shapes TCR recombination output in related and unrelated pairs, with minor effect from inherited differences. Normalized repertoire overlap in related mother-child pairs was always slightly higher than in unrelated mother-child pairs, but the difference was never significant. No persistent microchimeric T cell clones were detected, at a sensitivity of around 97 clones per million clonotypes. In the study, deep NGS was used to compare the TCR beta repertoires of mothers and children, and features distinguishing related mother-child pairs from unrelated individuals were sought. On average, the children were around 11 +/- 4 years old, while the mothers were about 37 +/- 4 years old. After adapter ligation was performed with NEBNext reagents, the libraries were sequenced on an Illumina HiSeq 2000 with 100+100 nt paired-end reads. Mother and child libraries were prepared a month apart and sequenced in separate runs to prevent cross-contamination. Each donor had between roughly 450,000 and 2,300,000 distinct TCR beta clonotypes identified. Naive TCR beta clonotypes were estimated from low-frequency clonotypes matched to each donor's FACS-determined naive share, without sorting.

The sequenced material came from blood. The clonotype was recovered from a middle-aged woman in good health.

The bases are TGCGCCAGCAGCCAAGATCGGTCCACGGAACTGTTTTTT. This sequence encodes CASSQDRSTELFF. The rearranged chain carries TRBV4-3 and TRBJ1-4; the D gene cannot be resolved reliably. V and J are truncated by 0 bases and 12 bases respectively, leaving an intervening sequence of 11 bases. The CDR3 measures 13 amino acids from cysteine to phenylalanine. Of all the DNA, just the CDR3 is kept, 39 bases in frame from base 1. Per the germline V gene, LGHNA is the CDR1 and YSLEER is the CDR2.